Sequencing of this TCR beta chain was carried out in a study of blood T cells in healthy people across ages. Study-level background: The capture of about one barcoded beta molecule per two T cells was achieved by template switching. Study findings and constraints: A greater number of naive CD4+ cells and higher diversity distinguished long-lived donors from aged donors.

Approximately 9 milliliters was the volume of peripheral blood drawn from each donor. PCR was performed a second time for roughly 7 to 12 cycles using a sample-barcoded 5' primer and a J-beta primer mix. Using its own MiXCR run on the 5' RACE reads, TCRdb lists one record per CDR3 protein. The sample includes around 1.5 million distinct CDR3 sequences, approximately 42% of them seen just once. The CDR3 totals 14 residues. The V gene lost 3 bases and the J gene lost 3 bases, with 8 bases spanning the gap. Germline values: CDR1 MDHEN, CDR2 SYDVKM. Note on this clonotype: Its matching antigen is unknown.

The chain uses TRBV28 and TRBJ1-4; D gene uncertain. Material: blood. This TCR came from a woman aged 18-29 years in good health. CDR3 residues: CASSFWGSNEKLFF. The CDR3, as DNA: TGTGCCAGCAGTTTTTGGGGATCTAATGAAAAACTGTTTTTT.